Listed below are T cell receptor beta chains from one sample, sequenced in a study of identical twins. TCRdb redid the calling of the 5' RACE reads with MiXCR, one entry per CDR3 protein. The sample lists about 240,000 distinct CDR3 sequences, about 13% seen once, with approximately 4% in the top ten. The sample was also linked to a second study, of yellow fever vaccine responses in identical twins.

The sequencing sample was made of memory (CD45RO+) T cells sorted from blood. The origin of the receptors is a woman aged 18-29 years in good health. Both conserved end residues are trimmed from each CDR3.

v_call: TRBV7-8
j_call: TRBJ2-2
cdr3_aa: ASSFTGGTNTGELF

v_call: TRBV7-2
j_call: TRBJ2-5
cdr3_aa: ASSLNARQTQY

v_call: TRBV6-2/TRBV6-3
j_call: TRBJ1-1
cdr3_aa: ASSPRSGNTEAF

v_call: TRBV29-1
j_call: TRBJ2-3
cdr3_aa: SVEGTTSGSTDTQY

v_call: TRBV12-3/TRBV12-4
j_call: TRBJ1-2
cdr3_aa: ASSPGQPYGYT

v_call: TRBV7-2
j_call: TRBJ2-3
cdr3_aa: ASSLAHRGRDTQY

v_call: TRBV28
j_call: TRBJ2-3
cdr3_aa: ASSPTGVITDTQY

v_call: TRBV28
j_call: TRBJ2-1
cdr3_aa: ASLLVLAGYYEQF

v_call: TRBV5-1
j_call: TRBJ2-7
cdr3_aa: ASSLDRDGYEQY

v_call: TRBV7-2
j_call: TRBJ2-1
cdr3_aa: ASSLARGRVYNEQF

v_call: TRBV15
j_call: TRBJ1-2
cdr3_aa: ATSRDLLGWQEVGYT

v_call: TRBV12-3/TRBV12-4
j_call: TRBJ2-5
cdr3_aa: ASTYSQGGTQY

v_call: TRBV10-3
j_call: TRBJ2-7
cdr3_aa: AISDGSGFSSYEQY

v_call: TRBV7-9
j_call: TRBJ2-1
cdr3_aa: ASSPRTGVWEQF

v_call: TRBV7-2
j_call: TRBJ1-2
cdr3_aa: ASSSLIPGQGNGYT

v_call: TRBV12-3/TRBV12-4
j_call: TRBJ2-1
cdr3_aa: ASTYKRTTYNEQF

v_call: TRBV24-1
j_call: TRBJ2-1
cdr3_aa: ATSDPGSVNEQF

v_call: TRBV2
j_call: TRBJ2-5
cdr3_aa: ASGLAVGRETQY

v_call: TRBV18
j_call: TRBJ1-1
cdr3_aa: ASSSYDREAF

v_call: TRBV3-1
j_call: TRBJ2-5
cdr3_aa: ASSQDPRSGGWGETQY

v_call: TRBV20-1
j_call: TRBJ1-4
cdr3_aa: SARGGDDNEKLF

v_call: TRBV3-1
j_call: TRBJ1-6
cdr3_aa: ASSRFDPTGGNSPLH

v_call: TRBV5-1
j_call: TRBJ2-1
cdr3_aa: ASSLGLAGVDEQF

v_call: TRBV6-5
j_call: TRBJ2-7
cdr3_aa: ASSYSPDPPNEQY

v_call: TRBV6-6
j_call: TRBJ2-7
cdr3_aa: ASSREVEQY

v_call: TRBV29-1
j_call: TRBJ2-1
cdr3_aa: SALSGKSYNEQF

v_call: TRBV7-9
j_call: TRBJ1-1
cdr3_aa: ASKSGATEAF

v_call: TRBV30
j_call: TRBJ2-3
cdr3_aa: AWSYGGTDTQY

v_call: TRBV7-9
j_call: TRBJ2-7
cdr3_aa: ASSPPGLYHYEQY

v_call: TRBV2
j_call: TRBJ2-3
cdr3_aa: ARSGDPPADTQY

v_call: TRBV7-8
j_call: TRBJ2-1
cdr3_aa: ASRPTSGESNEQF

v_call: TRBV7-3
j_call: TRBJ2-1
cdr3_aa: ASSKGGNEQF

v_call: TRBV27
j_call: TRBJ2-1
cdr3_aa: ASSSAGQVPSYNEQF

v_call: TRBV7-8
j_call: TRBJ1-1
cdr3_aa: ASSKFGQVEAF

v_call: TRBV11-2
j_call: TRBJ2-1
cdr3_aa: ASSLAGGTIEQF

v_call: TRBV9
j_call: TRBJ2-1
cdr3_aa: ASSLPGGNNEQF

v_call: TRBV28
j_call: TRBJ2-7
cdr3_aa: ASSSPPGQGWEEQY

v_call: TRBV11-1
j_call: TRBJ2-3
cdr3_aa: ASSLSRGRGATDTQY

v_call: TRBV6-2/TRBV6-3
j_call: TRBJ2-5
cdr3_aa: ASIGTSGQETQY

v_call: TRBV20-1
j_call: TRBJ1-1
cdr3_aa: RGGGTLNTEAF

v_call: TRBV24-1
j_call: TRBJ2-2
cdr3_aa: ATSDPNAGELF

v_call: TRBV7-6
j_call: TRBJ2-1
cdr3_aa: TSSSRQGYNEQF

v_call: TRBV7-3
j_call: TRBJ2-1
cdr3_aa: ASSLIFGNEQF

v_call: TRBV7-8
j_call: TRBJ2-4
cdr3_aa: ASSKQGVGTKNIQY

v_call: TRBV18
j_call: TRBJ2-5
cdr3_aa: ASSPPGGETQY

v_call: TRBV6-2/TRBV6-3
j_call: TRBJ1-5
cdr3_aa: ASSKLPGPSNQPQH

v_call: TRBV4-3
j_call: TRBJ2-4
cdr3_aa: ASSQDHAGGAVNIQY

v_call: TRBV28
j_call: TRBJ2-4
cdr3_aa: ASSTGELAKNIQY

v_call: TRBV27
j_call: TRBJ1-2
cdr3_aa: ASSPSTGGYGYT

v_call: TRBV11-2
j_call: TRBJ2-5
cdr3_aa: ASSLGPPRQETQY

v_call: TRBV20-1
j_call: TRBJ2-6
cdr3_aa: SASATVGSSSGANVLT

v_call: TRBV3-1
j_call: TRBJ1-5
cdr3_aa: ASSQDAGTGQPQH

v_call: TRBV5-1
j_call: TRBJ2-6
cdr3_aa: ASSLRTPSSGANVLT

v_call: TRBV5-1
j_call: TRBJ2-7
cdr3_aa: ASNRELLGEQY

v_call: TRBV2
j_call: TRBJ2-7
cdr3_aa: ASSESRPGLEQY

v_call: TRBV6-2/TRBV6-3
j_call: TRBJ1-5
cdr3_aa: ASSYSSVQPQH

v_call: TRBV7-2
j_call: TRBJ2-6
cdr3_aa: ASMSSGANVLT